The present T cell receptor (beta chain) was sequenced within a study of T cell responses to AZD1222 COVID-19 vaccine. Overall study: It was second doses at about 4 or about 12 weeks that were pooled.

The protocol was immunoSEQ multiplex PCR, while the TCRdb copy is restricted to in-frame clones and leaves out a portion. Counted here are around 72,000 clones, roughly 87% occurring once; the ten biggest clones make up about 24%. The CDR3 is 17 residues long. CDR1 is LNHNV and CDR2 is YYDKDF in the germline V gene (reference sequence). V gave up 0 bases and J gave up 7 bases, with 16 bases separating them. The sequencing used peripheral blood, collected on day 0 of AZD1222 vaccination. This chain links TRBV15 with TRBJ1-6, with a tentative D call TRBD1 (5 bases). The sequence derives from an adult in good health. In DNA form, the CDR3 reads TGTGCCACCAGCAGAGAGTACCCAGGGTCTATAAATTCACCCCTCCACTTT. It specifies CATSREYPGSINSPLHF. Combining the CDR3 with reference TRBV15 and TRBJ1-6 gives the whole variable domain DAMVIQNPRYQVTQFGKPVTLSCSQTLNHNVMYWYQQKSSQAPKLLFHYYDKDFNNEADTPDNFQSRRPNTSFCFLDIRSPGLGDTAMYLCATSREYPGSINSPLHFGNGTRLTVT.